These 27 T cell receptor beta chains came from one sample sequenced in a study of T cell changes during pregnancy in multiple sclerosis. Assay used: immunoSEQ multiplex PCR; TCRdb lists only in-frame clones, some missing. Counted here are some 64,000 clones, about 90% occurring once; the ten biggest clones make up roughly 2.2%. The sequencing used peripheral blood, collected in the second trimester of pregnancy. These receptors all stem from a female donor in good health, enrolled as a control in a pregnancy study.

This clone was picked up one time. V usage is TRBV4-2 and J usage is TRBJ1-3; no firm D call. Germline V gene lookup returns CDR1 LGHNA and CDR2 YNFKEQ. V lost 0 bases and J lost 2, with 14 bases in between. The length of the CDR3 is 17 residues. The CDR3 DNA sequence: TGTGCCAGCAGCCAAGATTCGGTAGGGAGGACTGGAAACACCATATATTTT. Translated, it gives CASSQDSVGRTGNTIYF.

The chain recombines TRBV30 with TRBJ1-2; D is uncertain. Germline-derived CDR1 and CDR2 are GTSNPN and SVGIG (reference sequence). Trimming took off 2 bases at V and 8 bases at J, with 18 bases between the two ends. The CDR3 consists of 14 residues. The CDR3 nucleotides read TGTGCCTGGAGTCATCCGACCCTGTGGGAGGGCTACACCTTC. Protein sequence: CAWSHPTLWEGYTF.

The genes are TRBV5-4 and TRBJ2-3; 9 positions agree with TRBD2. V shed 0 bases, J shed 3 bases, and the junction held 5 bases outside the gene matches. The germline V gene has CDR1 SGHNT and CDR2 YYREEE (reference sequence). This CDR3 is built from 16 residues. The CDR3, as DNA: TGTGCCAGCAGCTTGGTATTAGCGGGAGTAACAGATACGCAGTATTTT. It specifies CASSLVLAGVTDTQYF.

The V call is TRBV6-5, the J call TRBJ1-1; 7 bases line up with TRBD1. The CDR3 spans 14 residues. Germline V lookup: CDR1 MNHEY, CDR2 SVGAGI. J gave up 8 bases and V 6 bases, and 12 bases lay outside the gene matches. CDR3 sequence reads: CASSSNPGQREAFF. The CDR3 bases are TGTGCCAGCAGCTCAAACCCGGGACAGCGAGAAGCTTTCTTT.

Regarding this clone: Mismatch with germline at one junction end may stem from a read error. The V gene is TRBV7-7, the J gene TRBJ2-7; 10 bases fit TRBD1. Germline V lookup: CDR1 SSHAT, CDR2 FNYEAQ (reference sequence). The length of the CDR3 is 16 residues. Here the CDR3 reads CASSALRTGGKYEQYF. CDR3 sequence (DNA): TGTGCTAGCAGCGCATTACGGACAGGGGGGAAATACGAGCAGTACTTC.

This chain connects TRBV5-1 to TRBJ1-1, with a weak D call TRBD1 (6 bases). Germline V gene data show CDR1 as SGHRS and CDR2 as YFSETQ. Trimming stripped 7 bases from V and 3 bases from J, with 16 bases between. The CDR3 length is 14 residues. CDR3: CASGIQGRDTEAFF. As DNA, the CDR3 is TGCGCCAGCGGAATACAGGGAAGGGACACTGAAGCTTTCTTT.

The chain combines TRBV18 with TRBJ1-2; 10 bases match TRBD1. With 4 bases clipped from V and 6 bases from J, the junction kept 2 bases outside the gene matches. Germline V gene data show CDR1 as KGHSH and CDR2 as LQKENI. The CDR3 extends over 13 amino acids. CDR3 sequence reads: CASSRQGADGYTF. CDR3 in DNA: TGTGCCAGCTCACGACAGGGGGCAGATGGCTACACCTTC.

This CDR3 reads CASSLVGSSNYGYTF. The CDR3 nucleotides are TGTGCCAGCAGCTTAGTCGGTAGCTCGAACTATGGCTACACCTTC. The chain employs TRBV7-9 and TRBJ1-2; D not resolved. V gave up 1 base and J gave up 2 bases, with 11 bases separating them. Germline assignment: CDR1 SEHNR and CDR2 FQNEAQ (reference sequence). The CDR3 consists of 15 residues.

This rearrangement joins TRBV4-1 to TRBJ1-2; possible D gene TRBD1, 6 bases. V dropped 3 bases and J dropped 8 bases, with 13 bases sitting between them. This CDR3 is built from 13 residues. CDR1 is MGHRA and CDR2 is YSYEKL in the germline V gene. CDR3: CASSQAGEDGYTF. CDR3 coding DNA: TGCGCCAGCAGCCAGGCAGGGGAAGACGGCTACACCTTC.

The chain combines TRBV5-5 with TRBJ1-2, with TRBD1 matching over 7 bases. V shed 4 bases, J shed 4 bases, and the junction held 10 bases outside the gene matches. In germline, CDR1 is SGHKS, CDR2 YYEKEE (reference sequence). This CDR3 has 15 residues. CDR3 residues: CASSVGTESAYGYTF. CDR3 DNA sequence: TGTGCCAGCAGCGTAGGGACAGAGTCAGCCTATGGCTACACCTTC. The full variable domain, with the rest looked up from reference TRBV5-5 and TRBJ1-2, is DAGVTQSPTHLIKTRGQQVTLRCSPISGHKSVSWYQQVLGQGPQFIFQYYEKEERGRGNFPDRFSARQFPNYSSELNVNALLLGDSALYLCASSVGTESAYGYTFGSGTRLTVV.

CDR3 nucleotides: TGTGCCAGCAGCTCATCGGAGGCAGGCGGGGGGCCCCAGCATTTT. As protein: CASSSSEAGGGPQHF. The chain carries TRBV5-5 and TRBJ1-5, with D perhaps TRBD1 (5 bases). The CDR3 loop spans 15 amino acids. The V end was cut by 3 bases, the J end by 9 bases, with 19 bases between. Germline CDR1 SGHKS, CDR2 YYEKEE (reference sequence).

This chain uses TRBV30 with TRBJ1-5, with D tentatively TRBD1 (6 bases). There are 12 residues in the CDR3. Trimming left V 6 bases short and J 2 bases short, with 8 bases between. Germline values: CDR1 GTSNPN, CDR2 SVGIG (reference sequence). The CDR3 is CACAGGNQPQHF. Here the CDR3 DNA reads TGTGCCTGCGCAGGGGGCAATCAGCCCCAGCATTTT. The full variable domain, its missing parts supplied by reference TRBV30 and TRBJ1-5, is SQTIHQWPATLVQPVGSPLSLECTVEGTSNPNLYWYRQAAGRGLQLLFYSVGIGQISSEVPQNLSASRPQDRQFILSSKKLLLSDSGFYLCACAGGNQPQHFGDGTRLSIL.

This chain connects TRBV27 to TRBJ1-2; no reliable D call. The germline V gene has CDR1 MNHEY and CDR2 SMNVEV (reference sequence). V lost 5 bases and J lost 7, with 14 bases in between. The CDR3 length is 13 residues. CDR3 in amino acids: CASSMRGLAGYTF. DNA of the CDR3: TGTGCCAGCAGTATGAGAGGGTTGGCTGGCTACACCTTC.

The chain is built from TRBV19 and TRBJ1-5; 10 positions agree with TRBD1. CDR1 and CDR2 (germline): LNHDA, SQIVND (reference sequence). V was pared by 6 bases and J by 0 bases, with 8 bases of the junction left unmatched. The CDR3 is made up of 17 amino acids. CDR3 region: CASSTGQGYYSNQPQHF. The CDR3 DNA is TGTGCCAGTAGCACGGGACAGGGGTATTATAGCAATCAGCCCCAGCATTTT.

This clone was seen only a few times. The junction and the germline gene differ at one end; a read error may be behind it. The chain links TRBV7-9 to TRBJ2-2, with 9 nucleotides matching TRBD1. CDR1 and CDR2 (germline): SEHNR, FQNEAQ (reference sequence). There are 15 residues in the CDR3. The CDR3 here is CAWLGTGSATGELFF. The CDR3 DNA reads TGCGCTTGGTTAGGGACAGGGAGTGCCACCGGGGAGCTGTTTTTT.

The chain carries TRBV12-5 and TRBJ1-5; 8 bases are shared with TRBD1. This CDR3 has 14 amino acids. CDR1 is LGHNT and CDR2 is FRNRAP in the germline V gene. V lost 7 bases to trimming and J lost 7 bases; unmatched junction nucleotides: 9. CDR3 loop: CASVTDRVRQPQHF. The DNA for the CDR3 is TGTGCTAGTGTTACGGACAGGGTGAGGCAGCCCCAGCATTTT.

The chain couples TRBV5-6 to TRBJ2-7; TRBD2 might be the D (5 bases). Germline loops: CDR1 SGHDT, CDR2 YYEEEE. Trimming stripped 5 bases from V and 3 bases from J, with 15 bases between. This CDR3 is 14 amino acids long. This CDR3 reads CASRIRGGSYEQYF. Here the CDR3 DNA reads TGTGCCAGCAGAATCCGGGGTGGGAGCTACGAGCAGTACTTC.

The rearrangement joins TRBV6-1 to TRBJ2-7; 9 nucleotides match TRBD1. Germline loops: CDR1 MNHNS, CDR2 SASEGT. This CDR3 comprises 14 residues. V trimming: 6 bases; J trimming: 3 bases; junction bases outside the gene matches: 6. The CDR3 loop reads CASRLGQGSYEQYF. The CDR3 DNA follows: TGTGCCAGCAGACTCGGACAGGGGAGCTACGAGCAGTACTTC.

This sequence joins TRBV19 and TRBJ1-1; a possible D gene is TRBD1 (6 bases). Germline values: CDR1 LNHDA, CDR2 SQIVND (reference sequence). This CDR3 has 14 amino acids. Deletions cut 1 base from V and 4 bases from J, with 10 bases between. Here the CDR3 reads CASSIVGGATEAFF. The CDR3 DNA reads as TGTGCCAGTAGTATAGTGGGGGGGGCCACTGAAGCTTTCTTT. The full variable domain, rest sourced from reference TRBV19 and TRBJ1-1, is DGGITQSPKYLFRKEGQNVTLSCEQNLNHDAMYWYRQDPGQGLRLIYYSQIVNDFQKGDIAEGYSVSREKKESFPLTVTSAQKNPTAFYLCASSIVGGATEAFFGQGTRLTVV.

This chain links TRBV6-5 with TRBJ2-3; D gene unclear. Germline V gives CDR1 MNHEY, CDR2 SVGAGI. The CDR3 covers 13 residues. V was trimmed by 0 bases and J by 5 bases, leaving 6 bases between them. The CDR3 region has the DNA TGTGCCAGCAGTTACTCGAGAGGAGATACGCAGTATTTT. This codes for CASSYSRGDTQYF.

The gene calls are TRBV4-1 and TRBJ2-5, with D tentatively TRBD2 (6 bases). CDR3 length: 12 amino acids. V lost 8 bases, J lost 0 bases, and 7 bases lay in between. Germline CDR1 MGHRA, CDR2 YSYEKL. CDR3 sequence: CASGGYQETQYF. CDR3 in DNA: TGCGCCAGCGGGGGGTACCAAGAGACCCAGTACTTC.

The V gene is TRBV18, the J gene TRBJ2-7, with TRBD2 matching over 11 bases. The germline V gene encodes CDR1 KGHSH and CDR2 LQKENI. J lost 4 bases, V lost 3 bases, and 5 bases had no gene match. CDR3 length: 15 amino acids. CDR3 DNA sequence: TGTGCCAGCTCACCCCCTACTAGCGGGAGATACGAGCAGTACTTC. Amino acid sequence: CASSPPTSGRYEQYF.

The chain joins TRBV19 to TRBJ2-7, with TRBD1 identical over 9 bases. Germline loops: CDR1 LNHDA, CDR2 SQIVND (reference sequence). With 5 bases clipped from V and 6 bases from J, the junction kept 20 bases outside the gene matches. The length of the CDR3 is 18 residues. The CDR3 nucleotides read TGTGCCAGTAGTTTACAGGGGGCCTTGACCAATGCGGGATCCGAGCAGTACTTC. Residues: CASSLQGALTNAGSEQYF.

CDR3 sequence (DNA): TGTGCCAGCCGTCGCGGGCCTGAAGCTTTCTTT. Translated, it gives CASRRGPEAFF. This chain uses TRBV27 with TRBJ1-1, with no clear D. This CDR3 contains 11 residues. Trimming removed 8 bases at V and 6 bases at J, with 10 bases between. The V gene's germline CDR1 is MNHEY and CDR2 SMNVEV (reference sequence).

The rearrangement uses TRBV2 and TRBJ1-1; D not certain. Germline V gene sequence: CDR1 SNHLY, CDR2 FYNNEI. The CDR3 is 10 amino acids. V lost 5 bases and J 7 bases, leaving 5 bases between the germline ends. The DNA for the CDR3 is TGTGCCAGCAGTATCAGTGAAGCTTTCTTT. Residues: CASSISEAFF.

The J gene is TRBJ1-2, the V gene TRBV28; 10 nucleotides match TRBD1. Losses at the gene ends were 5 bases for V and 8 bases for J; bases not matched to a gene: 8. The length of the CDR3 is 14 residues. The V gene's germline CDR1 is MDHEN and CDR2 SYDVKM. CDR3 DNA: TGTGCCAGCAGTCCAGCGGGGACAGGGGACGGCTACACCTTC. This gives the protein CASSPAGTGDGYTF.

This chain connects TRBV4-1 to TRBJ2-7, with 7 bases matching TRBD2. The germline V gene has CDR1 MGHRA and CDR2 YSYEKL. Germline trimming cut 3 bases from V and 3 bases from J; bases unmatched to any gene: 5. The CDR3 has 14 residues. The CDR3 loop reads CASSHLPGGYEQYF. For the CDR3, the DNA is TGCGCCAGCAGCCATCTCCCGGGGGGCTACGAGCAGTACTTC.